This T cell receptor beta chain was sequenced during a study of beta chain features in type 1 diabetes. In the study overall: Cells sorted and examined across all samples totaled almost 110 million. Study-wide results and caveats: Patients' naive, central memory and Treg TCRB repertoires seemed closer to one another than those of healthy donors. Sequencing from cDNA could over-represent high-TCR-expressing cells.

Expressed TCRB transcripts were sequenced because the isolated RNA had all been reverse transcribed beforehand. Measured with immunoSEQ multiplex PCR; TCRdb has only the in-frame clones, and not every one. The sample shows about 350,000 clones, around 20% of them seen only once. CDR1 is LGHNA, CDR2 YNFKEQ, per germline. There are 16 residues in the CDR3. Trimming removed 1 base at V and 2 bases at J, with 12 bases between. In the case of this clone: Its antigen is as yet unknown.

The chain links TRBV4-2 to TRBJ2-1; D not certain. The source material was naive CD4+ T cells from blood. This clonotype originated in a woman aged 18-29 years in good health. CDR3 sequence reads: CASSQVVANTYNEQFF. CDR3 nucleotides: TGTGCCAGCAGCCAAGTCGTGGCCAACACCTACAATGAGCAGTTCTTC.